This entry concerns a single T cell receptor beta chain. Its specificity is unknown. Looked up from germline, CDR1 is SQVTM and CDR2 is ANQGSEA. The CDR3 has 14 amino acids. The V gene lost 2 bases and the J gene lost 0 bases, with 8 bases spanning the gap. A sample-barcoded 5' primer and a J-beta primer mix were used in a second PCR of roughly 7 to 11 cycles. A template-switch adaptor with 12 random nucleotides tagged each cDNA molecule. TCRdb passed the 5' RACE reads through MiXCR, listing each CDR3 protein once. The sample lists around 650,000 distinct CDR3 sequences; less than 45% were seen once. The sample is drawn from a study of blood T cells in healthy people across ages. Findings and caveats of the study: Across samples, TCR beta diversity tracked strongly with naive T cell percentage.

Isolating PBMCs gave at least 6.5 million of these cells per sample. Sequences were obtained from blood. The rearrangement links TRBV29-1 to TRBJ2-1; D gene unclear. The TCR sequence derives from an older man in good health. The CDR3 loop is CSVELESSYNEQFF. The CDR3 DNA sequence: TGCAGCGTTGAATTAGAGAGCTCCTACAATGAGCAGTTCTTC.